This T cell receptor (beta chain) is drawn from a study of CD8+ T cells in alopecia areata. On the study more broadly: Dosing spanned 6 to 18 months on tofacitinib, then 6 months off drug.

Extracted RNA was reverse transcribed into cDNA, the sequencing template. TCRdb keeps only in-frame clones here, not all; method: immunoSEQ multiplex PCR. The sample records about 170,000 clones, roughly 70% being singletons. Sorting of PBMCs yielded the CD4+ and CD8+ T cells. The length of the CDR3 is 18 residues. Trimming removed 6 bases at V and 2 bases at J, with 27 bases between. Germline assignment: CDR1 SGHDT and CDR2 YYEEEE. General observations from the study: Possibly as an HLA-related effect, TCR sharing across patients appeared less clear than in mice. An increase in clonality over normal scalp was evident in lesional scalp, especially alopecia totalis/universalis.

This clone has just one count. Its antigen is unknown. The source of this sequence is a human donor with alopecia areata. The chain couples TRBV5-6 to TRBJ2-7, with a weak D call TRBD2 (5 bases). The material sequenced was CD8+ T cells sorted from blood, taken at week 0. The CDR3 is CASNLGRGPPNKAYEQYF. The CDR3 DNA is TGTGCCAGCAACCTCGGAAGAGGGCCCCCGAATAAGGCCTACGAGCAGTACTTC.